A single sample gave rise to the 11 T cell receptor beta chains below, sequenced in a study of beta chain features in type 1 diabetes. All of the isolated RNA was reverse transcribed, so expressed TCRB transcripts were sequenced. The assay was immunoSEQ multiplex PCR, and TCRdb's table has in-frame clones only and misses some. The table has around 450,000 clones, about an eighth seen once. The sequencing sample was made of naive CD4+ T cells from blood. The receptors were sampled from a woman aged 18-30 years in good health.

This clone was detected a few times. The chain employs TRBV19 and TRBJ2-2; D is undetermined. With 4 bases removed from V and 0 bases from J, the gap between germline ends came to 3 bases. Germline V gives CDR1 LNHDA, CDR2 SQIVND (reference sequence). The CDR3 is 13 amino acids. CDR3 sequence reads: CASSTANTGELFF. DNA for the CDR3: TGTGCCAGTAGTACGGCGAACACCGGGGAGCTGTTTTTT.

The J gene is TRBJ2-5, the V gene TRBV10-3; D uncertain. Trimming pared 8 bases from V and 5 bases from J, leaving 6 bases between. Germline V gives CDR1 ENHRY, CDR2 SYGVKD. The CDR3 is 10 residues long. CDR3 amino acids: CAIGYETQYF. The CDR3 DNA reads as TGTGCCATCGGGTACGAGACCCAGTACTTC.

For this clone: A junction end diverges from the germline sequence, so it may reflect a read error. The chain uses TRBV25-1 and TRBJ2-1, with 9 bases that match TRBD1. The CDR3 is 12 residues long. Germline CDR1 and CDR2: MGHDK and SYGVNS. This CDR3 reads CASSESPGQGVF. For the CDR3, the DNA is TGTGCCAGCAGTGAATCCCCGGGACAGGGAGTCTTC.

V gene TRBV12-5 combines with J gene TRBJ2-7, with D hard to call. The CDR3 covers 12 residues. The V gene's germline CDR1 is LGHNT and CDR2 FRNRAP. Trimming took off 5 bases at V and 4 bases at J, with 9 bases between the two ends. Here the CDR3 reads CASGLDGYEQYF. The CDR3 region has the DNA TGTGCTAGTGGTCTAGACGGGTACGAGCAGTACTTC.

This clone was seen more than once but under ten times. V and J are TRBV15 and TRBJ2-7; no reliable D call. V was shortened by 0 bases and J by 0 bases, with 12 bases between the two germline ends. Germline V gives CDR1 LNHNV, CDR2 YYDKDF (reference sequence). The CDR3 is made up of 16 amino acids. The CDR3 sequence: CATSRDVSGVSYEQYF. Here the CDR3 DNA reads TGTGCCACCAGCAGAGATGTGTCAGGAGTCTCCTACGAGCAGTACTTC.

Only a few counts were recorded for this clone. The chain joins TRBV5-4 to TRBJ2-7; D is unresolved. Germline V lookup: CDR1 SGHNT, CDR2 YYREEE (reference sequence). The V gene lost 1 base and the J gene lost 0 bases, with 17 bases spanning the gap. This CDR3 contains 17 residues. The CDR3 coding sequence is TGTGCCAGCAGCTTGCCCAAGGCAGTTGCGCACTCCTACGAGCAGTACGTC. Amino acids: CASSLPKAVAHSYEQYV.

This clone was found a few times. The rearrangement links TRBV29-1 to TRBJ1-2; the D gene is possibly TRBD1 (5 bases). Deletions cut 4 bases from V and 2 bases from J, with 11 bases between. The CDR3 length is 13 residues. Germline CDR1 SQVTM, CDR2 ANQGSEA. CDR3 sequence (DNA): TGCAGCGTTGTTGAGGGGATGAACTATGGCTACACCTTC. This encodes CSVVEGMNYGYTF.

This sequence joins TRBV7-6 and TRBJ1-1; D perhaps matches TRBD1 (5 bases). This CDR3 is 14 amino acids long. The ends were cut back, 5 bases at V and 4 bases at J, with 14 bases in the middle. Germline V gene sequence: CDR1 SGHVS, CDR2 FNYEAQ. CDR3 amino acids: CASSHPPGGTEAFF. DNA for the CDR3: TGTGCCAGCAGCCATCCTCCGGGGGGCACTGAAGCTTTCTTT.

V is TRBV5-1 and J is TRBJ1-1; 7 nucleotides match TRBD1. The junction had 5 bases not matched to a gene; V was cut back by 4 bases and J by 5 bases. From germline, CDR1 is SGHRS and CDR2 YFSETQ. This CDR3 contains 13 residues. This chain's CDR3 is CASSVDRMTEAFF. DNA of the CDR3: TGCGCCAGCAGCGTGGACAGGATGACTGAAGCTTTCTTT.

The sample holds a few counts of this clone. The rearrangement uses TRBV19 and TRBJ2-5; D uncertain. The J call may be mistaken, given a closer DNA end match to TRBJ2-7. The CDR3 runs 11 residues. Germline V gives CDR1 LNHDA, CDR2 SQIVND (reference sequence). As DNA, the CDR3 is TGTGCCAGTAGGGACCGGTACGAGCAGTACTTC. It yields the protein CASRDRYEQYF.

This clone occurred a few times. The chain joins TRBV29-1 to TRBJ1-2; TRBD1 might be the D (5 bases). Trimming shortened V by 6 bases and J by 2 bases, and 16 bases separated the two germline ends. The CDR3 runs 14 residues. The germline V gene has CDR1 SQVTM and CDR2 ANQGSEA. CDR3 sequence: CSVPPGRENYGYTF. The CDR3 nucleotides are TGCAGCGTCCCCCCAGGGAGAGAGAACTATGGCTACACCTTC.